This T cell receptor beta chain was identified during a study of blood T cell repertoires in COVID-19. Study context: From T cells, B-cell-depleted T cells, or PBMCs came the material, which was cDNA or gDNA.

Original handling: For nucleated cells, counts were estimated from reference gene primer amplification. TCRdb keeps only in-frame clones here, not all; method: immunoSEQ multiplex PCR. That table furnishes V, J and clone size, whereas the DNA furnished D and trimming. The sample yields approximately 25,000 clones, 75% to 85% seen once. The sequenced material came from peripheral blood. The clonotype originates from a human donor in a cohort sampled during active COVID-19.

CDR3 nucleotide sequence: TGTGCCAGCAGCCCCCGGGGGGGGCTCTCCAAAAACATTCAGTACTTC. This translates into CASSPRGGLSKNIQYF. The chain has TRBV9 and TRBJ2-4, with 8 bases identical to TRBD2. The CDR3 is made up of 16 amino acids. In germline, CDR1 is SGDLS, CDR2 YYNGEE. V was clipped by 4 bases and J by 2 bases; unmatched bases: 8. The full variable domain, rest sourced from reference TRBV9 and TRBJ2-4, is DSGVTQTPKHLITATGQRVTLRCSPRSGDLSVYWYQQSLDQGLQFLIQYYNGEERAKGNILERFSAQQFPDLHSELNLSSLELGDSALYFCASSPRGGLSKNIQYFGAGTRLSVL.